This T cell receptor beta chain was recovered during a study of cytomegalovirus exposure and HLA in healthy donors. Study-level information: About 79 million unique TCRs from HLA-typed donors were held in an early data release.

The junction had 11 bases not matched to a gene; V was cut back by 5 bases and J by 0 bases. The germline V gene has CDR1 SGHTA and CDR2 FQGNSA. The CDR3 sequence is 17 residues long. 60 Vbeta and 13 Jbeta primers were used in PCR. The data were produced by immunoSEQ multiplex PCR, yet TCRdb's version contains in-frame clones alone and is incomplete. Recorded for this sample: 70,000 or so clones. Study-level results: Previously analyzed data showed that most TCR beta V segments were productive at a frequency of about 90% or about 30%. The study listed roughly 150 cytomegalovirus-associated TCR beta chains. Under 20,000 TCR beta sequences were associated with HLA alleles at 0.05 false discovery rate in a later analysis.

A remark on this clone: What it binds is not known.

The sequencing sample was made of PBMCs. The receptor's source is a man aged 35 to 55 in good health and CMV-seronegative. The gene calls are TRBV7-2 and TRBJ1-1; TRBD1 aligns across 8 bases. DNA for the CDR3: TGTGCCAGCAGCCTAGGGGTGGCAGGGGGCATGAACACTGAAGCTTTCTTT. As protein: CASSLGVAGGMNTEAFF.